The clone carrying this TCR beta chain was recorded many times. Its antigen is unidentified. The TCR beta CDR3 regions underwent amplification using RNA transcripts as the source. TCR CDR3 underwent first-round RT-PCR with the HTBI primer set. TCRdb used MiXCR to reprocess the multiplex PCR reads, holding one entry per CDR3 protein. The sample yields fewer than 450,000 distinct CDR3 sequences, approximately 17% seen once. This specimen belongs to a study of T cells in Graves' hyperthyroidism and ophthalmopathy. The study's findings and limits: From stable hyperthyroidism, ophthalmopathy was separated by a 13 V-J model. Expanded thyroid clonotypes (above 0.001) were mostly also found in blood.

The CDR3 loop spans 14 amino acids. Trimming took off 3 bases at V and 8 bases at J, with 13 bases between the two ends. Germline assignment: CDR1 MNHEY and CDR2 SMNVEV (reference sequence). This chain connects TRBV27 to TRBJ1-4; tentatively, D is TRBD1 (6 bases). This clonotype was obtained from a young woman with Graves' hyperthyroidism that later progressed to Graves' ophthalmopathy. The sample was blood. The CDR3 region is CASSLGRGYEKLFF. In DNA, the CDR3 is TGTGCCAGCAGTTTGGGCAGGGGTTACGAAAAACTGTTTTTT.